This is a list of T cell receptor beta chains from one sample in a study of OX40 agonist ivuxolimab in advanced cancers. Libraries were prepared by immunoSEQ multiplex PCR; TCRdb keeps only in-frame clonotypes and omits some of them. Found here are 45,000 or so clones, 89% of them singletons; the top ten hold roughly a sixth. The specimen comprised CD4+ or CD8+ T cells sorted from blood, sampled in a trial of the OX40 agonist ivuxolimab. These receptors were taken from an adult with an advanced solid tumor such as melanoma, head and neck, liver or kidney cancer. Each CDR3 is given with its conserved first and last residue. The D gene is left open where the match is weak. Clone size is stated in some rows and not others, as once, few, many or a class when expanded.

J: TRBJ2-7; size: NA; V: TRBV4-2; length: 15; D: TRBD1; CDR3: CASSQEQQGGFEQYF; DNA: TGTGCCAGCAGCCAAGAACAACAGGGGGGCTTTGAGCAGTACTTC
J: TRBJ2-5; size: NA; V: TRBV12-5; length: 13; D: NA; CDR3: CASAKDRQETQYF; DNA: TGTGCTAGTGCTAAGGACAGACAAGAGACCCAGTACTTC
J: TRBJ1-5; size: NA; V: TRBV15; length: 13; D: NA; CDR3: CATSRDHLGPQHF; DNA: TGTGCCACCAGCAGAGATCATTTGGGCCCCCAGCATTTT
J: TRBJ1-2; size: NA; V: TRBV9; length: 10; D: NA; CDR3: CASSPASAAF; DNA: TGTGCCAGCAGCCCGGCCAGCGCCGCATTC
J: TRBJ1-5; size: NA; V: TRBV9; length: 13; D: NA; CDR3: CASSGEGFQPQHF; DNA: TGTGCCAGCAGCGGGGAAGGGTTTCAGCCCCAGCATTTT
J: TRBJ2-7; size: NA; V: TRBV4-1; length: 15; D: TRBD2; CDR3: CASSNRGGSSYEQYF; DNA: TGCGCCAGCAGTAACCGGGGCGGGAGCTCCTACGAGCAGTACTTC
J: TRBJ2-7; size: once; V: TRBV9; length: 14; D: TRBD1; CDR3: CASSGTGGFYEQYF; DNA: TGTGCCAGCTCCGGGACAGGGGGCTTCTACGAGCAGTACTTC
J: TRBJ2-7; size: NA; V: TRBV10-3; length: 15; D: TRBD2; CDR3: CAMRPGLALSYEQYF; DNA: TGTGCCATGCGCCCGGGACTAGCATTATCCTACGAGCAGTACTTC
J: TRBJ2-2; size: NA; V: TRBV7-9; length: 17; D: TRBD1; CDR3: CASSSLEDRENTGELFF; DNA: TGTGCCAGCAGCAGCCTGGAAGACAGGGAGAACACCGGGGAGCTGTTTTTT
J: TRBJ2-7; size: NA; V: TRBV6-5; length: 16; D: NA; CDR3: CASSYSTVHSGYEQYF; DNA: TGTGCCAGCAGTTACTCGACTGTTCACTCCGGGTACGAGCAGTACTTC
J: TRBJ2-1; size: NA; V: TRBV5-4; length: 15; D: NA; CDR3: CASLHRAGSYNEQFF; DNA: TGTGCCAGTCTACACAGGGCCGGCTCCTACAATGAGCAGTTCTTC
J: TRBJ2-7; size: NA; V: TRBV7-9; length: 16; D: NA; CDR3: CASSLGAPTGGYEQYF; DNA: TGTGCCAGCAGCTTAGGGGCCCCGACTGGGGGGTACGAGCAGTACTTC
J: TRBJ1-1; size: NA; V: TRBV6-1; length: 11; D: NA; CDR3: CASRANTEAFF; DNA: TGTGCCAGCAGGGCTAACACTGAAGCTTTCTTT
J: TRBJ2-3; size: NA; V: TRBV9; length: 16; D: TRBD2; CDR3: CASSVVVRGGRDTQYF; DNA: TGTGCCAGCAGCGTAGTTGTGCGGGGGGGCAGGGATACGCAGTATTTT
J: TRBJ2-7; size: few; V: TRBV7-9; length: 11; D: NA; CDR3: CASSFSYEQYF; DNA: TGTGCCAGCAGCTTTAGCTACGAGCAGTACTTC
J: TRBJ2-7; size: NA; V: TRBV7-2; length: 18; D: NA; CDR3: CASSLGGGRRSPLYEQYF; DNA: TGTGCCAGCAGTCTAGGGGGGGGCAGGCGGAGCCCCCTCTACGAGCAGTACTTC
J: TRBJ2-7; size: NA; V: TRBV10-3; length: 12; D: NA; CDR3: CAISEKAGEQYF; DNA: TGTGCCATCAGTGAGAAGGCGGGCGAGCAGTACTTC
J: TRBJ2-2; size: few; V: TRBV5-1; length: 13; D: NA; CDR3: CASSLWGTGELFF; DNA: TGCGCCAGCAGCTTGTGGGGCACCGGGGAGCTGTTTTTT
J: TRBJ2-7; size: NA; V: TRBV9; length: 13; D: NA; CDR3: CASSVGVSYEQYF; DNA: TGTGCCAGCAGCGTAGGGGTCTCCTACGAGCAGTACTTC
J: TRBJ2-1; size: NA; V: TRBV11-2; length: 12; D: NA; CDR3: CASSLWTNEQFF; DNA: TGTGCCAGCAGCTTATGGACGAATGAGCAGTTCTTC
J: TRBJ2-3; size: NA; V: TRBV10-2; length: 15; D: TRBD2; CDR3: CASKSGLSFGDTQYF; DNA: TGCGCCAGCAAATCGGGACTATCCTTCGGGGATACGCAGTATTTT
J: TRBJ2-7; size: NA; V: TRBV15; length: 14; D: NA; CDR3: CATSRDQAGSEQYF; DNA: TGTGCCACCAGCAGAGATCAGGCGGGGTCCGAGCAGTACTTC
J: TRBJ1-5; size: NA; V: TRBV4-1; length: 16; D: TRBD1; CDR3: CASSQRTGADNQPQHF; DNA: TGCGCCAGCAGCCAACGGACAGGGGCGGACAATCAGCCCCAGCATTTT
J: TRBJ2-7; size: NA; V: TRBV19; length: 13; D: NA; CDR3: CASRGAPSYEQYF; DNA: TGTGCCAGTAGGGGGGCCCCTTCCTACGAGCAGTACTTC
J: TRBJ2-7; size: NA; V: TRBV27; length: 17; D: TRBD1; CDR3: CASSYSSGTGNTYEQYF; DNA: TGTGCCAGCAGTTACTCCTCCGGGACAGGCAACACCTACGAGCAGTACTTC
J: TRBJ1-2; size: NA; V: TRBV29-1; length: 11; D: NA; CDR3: CSVEFRYGYTF; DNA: TGCAGCGTTGAATTCCGCTATGGCTACACCTTC
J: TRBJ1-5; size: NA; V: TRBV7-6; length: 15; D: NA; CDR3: CASSRLGGPNQPQHF; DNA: TGTGCCAGCAGCCGTTTGGGGGGTCCCAATCAGCCCCAGCATTTT
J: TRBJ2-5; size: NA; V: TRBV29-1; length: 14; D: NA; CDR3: CSVGMAGPQETQYF; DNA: TGCAGCGTTGGTATGGCGGGCCCTCAAGAGACCCAGTACTTC
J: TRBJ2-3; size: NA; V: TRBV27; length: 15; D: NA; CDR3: CASSLSPSIADTQYF; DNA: TGTGCCAGCAGTTTAAGTCCCAGTATCGCAGATACGCAGTATTTT
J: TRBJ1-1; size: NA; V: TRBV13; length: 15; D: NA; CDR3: CASSSGTHLNTEAFF; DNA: TGTGCCAGCAGCTCCGGGACACATCTGAACACTGAAGCTTTCTTT
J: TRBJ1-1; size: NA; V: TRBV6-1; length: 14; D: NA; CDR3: CASNPRGVNTEAFF; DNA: TGTGCCAGCAACCCTAGGGGGGTGAACACTGAAGCTTTCTTT
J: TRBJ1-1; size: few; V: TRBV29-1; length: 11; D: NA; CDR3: CSGLGGAEAFF; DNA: TGCAGCGGGCTCGGGGGGGCTGAAGCTTTCTTT
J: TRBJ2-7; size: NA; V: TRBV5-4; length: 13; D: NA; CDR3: CASSLGTVYEQYF; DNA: TGTGCCAGCAGCTTGGGGACAGTATACGAGCAGTACTTC
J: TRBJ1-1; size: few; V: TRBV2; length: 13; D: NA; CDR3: CATLGGESTEAFF; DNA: TGTGCCACCCTGGGCGGGGAGAGCACTGAAGCTTTCTTT
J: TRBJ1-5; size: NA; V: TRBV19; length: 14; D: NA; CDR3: CASMGESSNQPQHF; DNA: TGTGCCAGTATGGGGGAATCGAGCAATCAGCCCCAGCATTTT
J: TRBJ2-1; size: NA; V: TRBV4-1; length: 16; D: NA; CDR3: CASSQARDSEPNEQFF; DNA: TGCGCCAGCAGCCAAGCCCGGGACTCAGAACCCAATGAGCAGTTCTTC
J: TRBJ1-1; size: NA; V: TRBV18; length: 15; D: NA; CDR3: CASSPGGRGNTEAFF; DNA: TGTGCCAGCTCACCCGGGGGCAGGGGGAACACTGAAGCTTTCTTT
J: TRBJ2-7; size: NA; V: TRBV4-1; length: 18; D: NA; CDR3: CASSQRIPPADISYEQYF; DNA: TGCGCCAGCAGCCAACGTATCCCCCCCGCGGACATATCCTACGAGCAGTACTTC
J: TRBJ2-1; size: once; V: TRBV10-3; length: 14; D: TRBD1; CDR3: CAIKAGGGKDEQFF; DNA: TGTGCCATCAAAGCAGGGGGCGGCAAGGATGAGCAGTTCTTC
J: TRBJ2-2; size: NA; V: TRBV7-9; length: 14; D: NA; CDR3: CASSPTFSIGELFF; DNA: TGTGCCAGCAGCCCTACTTTTAGTATCGGGGAGCTGTTTTTT
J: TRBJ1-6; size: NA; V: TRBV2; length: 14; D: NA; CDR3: CASSDREAISPLHF; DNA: TGTGCCAGCAGTGACAGGGAGGCCATTTCACCCCTCCACTTT
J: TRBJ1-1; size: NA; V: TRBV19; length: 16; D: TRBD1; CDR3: CASSPDRETANTEAFF; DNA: TGTGCCAGTAGTCCGGACAGGGAGACGGCAAACACTGAAGCTTTCTTT
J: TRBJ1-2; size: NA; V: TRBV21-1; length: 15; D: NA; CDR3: CASSLGQGFIYGYTF; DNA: TGTGCCAGCAGCCTGGGACAGGGGTTCATCTATGGCTACACCTTC
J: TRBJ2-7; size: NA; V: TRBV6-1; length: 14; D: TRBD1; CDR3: CASSSRTGRYEQYF; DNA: TGTGCCAGCAGTTCCCGGACAGGGCGCTACGAGCAGTACTTC
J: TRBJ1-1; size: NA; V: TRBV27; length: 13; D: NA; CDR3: CASSLSVNTEAFF; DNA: TGTGCCAGCAGTTTATCCGTGAACACTGAAGCTTTCTTT
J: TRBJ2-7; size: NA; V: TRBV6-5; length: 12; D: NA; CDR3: CASSSKRGEQYF; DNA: TGTGCCAGCAGTTCCAAGAGGGGCGAGCAGTACTTC
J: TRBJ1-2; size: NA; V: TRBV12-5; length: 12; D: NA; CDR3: CASGLGRYGYTF; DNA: TGTGCTAGTGGCCTAGGGAGATATGGCTACACCTTC
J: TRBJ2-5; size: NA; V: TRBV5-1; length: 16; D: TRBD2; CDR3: CASSVSLAGGQETQYF; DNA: TGCGCCAGCAGCGTGAGCCTAGCGGGGGGGCAAGAGACCCAGTACTTC
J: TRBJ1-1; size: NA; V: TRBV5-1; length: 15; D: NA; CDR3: CASSLFGQLNTEAFF; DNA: TGCGCCAGCAGCTTGTTCGGGCAATTGAACACTGAAGCTTTCTTT
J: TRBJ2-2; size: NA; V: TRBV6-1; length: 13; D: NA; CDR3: CAPGIRENGELFF; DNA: TGTGCCCCCGGAATCAGGGAAAACGGGGAGCTGTTTTTT
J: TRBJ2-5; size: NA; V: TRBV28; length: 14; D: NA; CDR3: CASRLTGTKETQYF; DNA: TGTGCCAGCAGGCTAACCGGGACCAAAGAGACCCAGTACTTC
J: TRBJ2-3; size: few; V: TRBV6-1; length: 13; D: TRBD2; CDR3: CATQRGDADTQYF; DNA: TGTGCCACGCAGCGGGGGGACGCAGATACGCAGTATTTT
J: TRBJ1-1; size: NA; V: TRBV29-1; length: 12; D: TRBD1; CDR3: CSVIRGMPEAFF; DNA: TGCAGCGTCATCAGGGGGATGCCTGAAGCTTTCTTT
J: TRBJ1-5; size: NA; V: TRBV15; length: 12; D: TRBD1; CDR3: CATSTGGQPQHF; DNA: TGTGCCACCAGCACAGGGGGGCAGCCCCAGCATTTT